This TCR beta chain was retrieved from a study of blood T cell repertoires in COVID-19. Looking at the study overall: Researchers got acute and convalescent COVID-19 samples from the United States, Italy and Spain. Sources were T cells, B-cell-depleted T cells, or PBMCs; the material itself was cDNA or gDNA.

V lost 5 bases and J lost 4; bases outside the gene matches: 11. Germline V lookup: CDR1 SGHRS, CDR2 YFSETQ. This CDR3 contains 15 residues. Original data processing: Cell counts per sample came from amplifying reference gene primers. Profiled with immunoSEQ multiplex PCR; TCRdb holds only in-frame clones, not every one. Clonal size and the V and J genes are those of that table, whereas D and trimming came from the DNA. Of approximately 110,000 clones listed, 80% to 95% are singletons. This clone was seen a handful of times. The source is a man aged 45-60 years with COVID-19, enrolled during active disease. The chain is built from TRBV5-1 and TRBJ2-5, with 7 bases fitting TRBD2. The sequencing sample was made of peripheral blood. The DNA of the CDR3 is TGCGCCAGCAGGTCCAGCGGGAAATCCGGAGAGACCCAGTACTTC. Amino acid sequence: CASRSSGKSGETQYF. Variable domain in full (rest from reference TRBV5-1 and TRBJ2-5): KAGVTQTPRYLIKTRGQQVTLSCSPISGHRSVSWYQQTPGQGLQFLFEYFSETQRNKGNFPGRFSGRQFSNSRSEMNVSTLELGDSALYLCASRSSGKSGETQYFGPGTRLLVL.